These 14 T cell receptor beta chains were sequenced from one sample in a study of blood T cell repertoires in COVID-19. Produced via immunoSEQ multiplex PCR; TCRdb's table is partial and in-frame only. The table includes about 63,000 clones, 80% to 90% detected once. The material sequenced was peripheral blood. These receptor sequences come from a man in his fifties or sixties with active COVID-19.

This chain links TRBV24-1 with TRBJ2-1; no definite D call. Germline CDR1 and CDR2: KGHDR and SFDVKD. The CDR3 contains 12 residues. V lost 4 bases, J lost 8 bases, and 8 bases lay in between. The CDR3 reads CATSEGGHEQFF. The CDR3 DNA reads TGTGCCACCAGTGAAGGCGGTCATGAGCAGTTCTTC.

The CDR3 DNA is TGTGCCAGCAGCTCGAGATGGAGGTATAACACCGGGGAGCTGTTTTTT. Protein sequence: CASSSRWRYNTGELFF. The chain links TRBV7-8 to TRBJ2-2, with D possibly being TRBD2 (5 bases). The CDR3 spans 16 residues. V lost 4 bases to trimming and J lost 2 bases, with 14 bases between them. Germline values: CDR1 SGHVS, CDR2 FQNEAQ.

V is TRBV14 and J is TRBJ1-2; 7 positions match TRBD1. Unmatched junction bases numbered 10, after V lost 5 bases and J lost 7 bases. Germline V gene data show CDR1 as SGHDN and CDR2 as FVKESK. The CDR3 has 14 amino acids. In nucleotides, the CDR3 is TGTGCCAGCAGCTCACGACAGGGAGGATTTGGCTACACCTTC. Translating it yields CASSSRQGGFGYTF. Drawing the rest from reference TRBV14 and TRBJ1-2, the complete variable domain is EAGVTQFPSHSVIEKGQTVTLRCDPISGHDNLYWYRRVMGKEIKFLLHFVKESKQDESGMPNNRFLAERTGGTYSTLKVQPAELEDSGVYFCASSSRQGGFGYTFGSGTRLTVV.

The J gene is TRBJ2-5, the V gene TRBV7-9; the D is unclear. Germline CDR1 reads SEHNR; CDR2 reads FQNEAQ (reference sequence). CDR3 length: 14 residues. V lost 6 bases to trimming and J lost 2 bases, with 13 bases between them. In nucleotides, the CDR3 is TGTGCCAGCAGTGAAGGCGGATTTCAAGAGACCCAGTACTTC. Its protein product is CASSEGGFQETQYF.

The V and J genes are TRBV11-2 and TRBJ2-1; D gene ambiguous. The germline CDR1 and CDR2 sequences are SGHAT and FQNNGV. With 1 base removed from V and 4 bases from J, the gap between germline ends came to 5 bases. This CDR3 is 13 amino acids long. The CDR3 region has the DNA TGTGCCAGCAGCTTAGCCCCTTACAATGAGCAGTTCTTC. It yields the protein CASSLAPYNEQFF. The whole variable domain, remainder taken from reference TRBV11-2 and TRBJ2-1, is EAGVAQSPRYKIIEKRQSVAFWCNPISGHATLYWYQQILGQGPKLLIQFQNNGVVDDSQLPKDRFSAERLKGVDSTLKIQPAKLEDSAVYLCASSLAPYNEQFFGPGTRLTVL.

The chain is built from TRBV7-8 and TRBJ2-2, with 11 bases lining up with TRBD2. The CDR3 totals 18 residues. V shed 4 bases and J 2 bases; nucleotides not matched to a gene: 9. The germline V gene encodes CDR1 SGHVS and CDR2 FQNEAQ. The DNA of the CDR3 is TGTGCCAGCAGCTCCCAACGGACTAGCGGGCTTAACACCGGGGAGCTGTTTTTT. Encoded protein: CASSSQRTSGLNTGELFF.

V gene TRBV5-4 combines with J gene TRBJ2-2; unclear D gene. There are 14 residues in the CDR3. Germline-derived CDR1 and CDR2 are SGHNT and YYREEE (reference sequence). With 3 bases removed from V and 6 bases from J, the gap between germline ends came to 12 bases. Written as DNA, the CDR3 is TGTGCCAGCAGCTCACCTATCCGGGCCGGGGAGCTGTTTTTT. Amino acid sequence: CASSSPIRAGELFF.

The chain recombines TRBV6-6 with TRBJ1-2; D is uncertain. Trimming took off 4 bases at V and 7 bases at J, with 22 bases between the two ends. Looked up from germline, CDR1 is MNHNY and CDR2 is SVGAGI (reference sequence). This CDR3 region has 16 residues. The CDR3 region is CASSSPAGRPKVGYTF. CDR3 bases: TGTGCCAGCAGTTCTCCCGCCGGCAGGCCAAAGGTTGGCTACACCTTC.

The chain couples TRBV5-1 to TRBJ1-2; 8 nucleotides line up with TRBD1. With 0 bases clipped from V and 8 bases from J, the junction kept 6 bases outside the gene matches. CDR3 length equals 14 residues. Germline-derived CDR1 and CDR2 are SGHRS and YFSETQ. The CDR3, as DNA: TGCGCCAGCAGCTTGGAAGACAGGGGTGTCGGCTACACCTTC. It translates to CASSLEDRGVGYTF.

The sample holds one count of this clone. This chain links TRBV6-2 or TRBV6-3 with TRBJ2-1; D may be TRBD1 (6 bases). Trimming pared 2 bases from V and 7 bases from J, leaving 15 bases between. From germline, CDR1 is MNHEY and CDR2 SVGEGT. The CDR3 is made up of 15 amino acids. The CDR3: CASSYRAGAGNEQFF. CDR3 sequence (DNA): TGTGCCAGCAGTTACAGGGCAGGGGCCGGGAATGAGCAGTTCTTC.

This chain's CDR3 is CASSLDGARNTEAFF. The CDR3 bases are TGCGCCAGCAGCTTGGATGGGGCTCGGAACACTGAAGCTTTCTTT. V usage is TRBV5-1 and J usage is TRBJ1-1; TRBD1 might be the D (5 bases). Germline CDR1 and CDR2: SGHRS and YFSETQ. Between the trimmed V and J ends, which lost 0 bases and 1 base, there was a span of 10 bases. The CDR3 consists of 15 residues.

The rearrangement joins TRBV20-1 to TRBJ2-3; 9 bases match TRBD2. With 3 bases clipped from V and 3 bases from J, the junction kept 4 bases outside the gene matches. The CDR3 totals 14 residues. The V gene's germline CDR1 is DFQATT and CDR2 SNEGSKA (reference sequence). CDR3 DNA: TGCAGTGCTAGTAGCGGGAGCAGGACAGATACGCAGTATTTT. Translation gives CSASSGSRTDTQYF.

This clone showed up just a few times. The chain joins TRBV19 to TRBJ1-5; TRBD1 matches at 7 bases. The germline gives CDR1 LNHDA, CDR2 SQIVND (reference sequence). The CDR3 contains 14 residues. V trimming: 3 bases; J trimming: 2 bases; junction bases outside the gene matches: 1. The CDR3 nucleotides read TGTGCCAGTAGTATTACAGGGGGCAATCAGCCCCAGCATTTT. Translated, it gives CASSITGGNQPQHF.

The sample holds a few counts of this clone. V is TRBV7-3 and J is TRBJ2-6; a weak D match, TRBD2 (6 bases). With 5 bases removed from V and 2 bases from J, the gap between germline ends came to 16 bases. Germline V gene data show CDR1 as SGHTA and CDR2 as FQGTGA. CDR3 length: 17 amino acids. The CDR3 loop reads CASSQLGGLTGANVLTF. CDR3 nucleotides: TGTGCCAGCAGCCAACTGGGGGGTCTAACTGGGGCCAACGTCCTGACTTTC.